This is a list of T cell receptor beta chains from one sample in a study of blood T cell repertoires in COVID-19. TCRdb's table, derived via immunoSEQ multiplex PCR, lists solely in-frame clones and lacks some. The table includes about 84,000 clones, roughly 96% detected once. Sequencing was carried out using peripheral blood. The receptors here all came from a human donor with active COVID-19. The donor label of this sample is uncertain. Each CDR3 is given with its conserved first and last residue. D genes are given only for firm matches. Clone size appears in some rows only: once, few, many, or a class for an expanded clone.

v_gene	d_gene	j_gene	abundance	CDR3aa	CDR3nt
TRBV7-9	TRBD1	TRBJ1-2	.	CASSTPATGAHYGYTF	TGTGCCAGCAGCACTCCCGCGACAGGGGCTCACTATGGCTACACCTTC
TRBV7-2	TRBD1	TRBJ1-1	.	CASSFEGADTEAFF	TGTGCCAGCAGCTTTGAGGGGGCGGACACTGAAGCTTTCTTT
TRBV19	.	TRBJ1-5	.	CASLAGSSQPQHF	TGTGCCAGCCTAGCCGGATCGAGTCAGCCCCAGCATTTT
TRBV7-8	TRBD1	TRBJ1-6	few	CASSLAVNRGAYNSPLHF	TGTGCCAGCAGCTTAGCGGTGAACAGGGGAGCTTATAATTCACCCCTCCACTTT
TRBV7-9	.	TRBJ2-1	.	CASSLLLASNEQFF	TGTGCCAGCAGCTTACTACTAGCTTCAAATGAGCAGTTCTTC
TRBV5-1	.	TRBJ1-1	.	CASSLGHSLNTEAFF	TGCGCCAGCAGCCTCGGACACTCCTTGAACACTGAAGCTTTCTTT
TRBV7-9	.	TRBJ1-1	.	CASSLGREGAFF	TGTGCCAGCAGCTTAGGACGGGAGGGGGCTTTCTTT
TRBV5-1	TRBD1	TRBJ2-7	.	CASSLQTGVAEQYF	TGCGCCAGCAGCCTACAGACAGGGGTCGCCGAGCAGTACTTC
TRBV2	.	TRBJ1-2	.	CASSEIGTPYGYTF	TGTGCCAGCAGTGAAATTGGGACACCCTATGGCTACACCTTC
TRBV19	TRBD1	TRBJ2-1	.	CASRPGQWLNNEQFF	TGTGCCAGTAGACCGGGACAGTGGCTCAATAATGAGCAGTTCTTC
TRBV7-2	.	TRBJ2-7	once	CASSNTYEQYF	TGTGCCAGCAGCAATACCTACGAGCAGTACTTC
TRBV14	.	TRBJ2-2	.	CASSQHRTGELFF	TGTGCCAGCAGCCAACACAGAACCGGGGAGCTGTTTTTT
TRBV5-1	TRBD2	TRBJ2-1	.	CASSLTSGGAREQFF	TGCGCCAGCAGCTTAACTAGCGGGGGGGCCCGGGAGCAGTTCTTC
TRBV19	TRBD1	TRBJ2-7	.	CASSEGASSYEQYF	TGTGCCAGTAGTGAGGGGGCGAGCTCCTACGAGCAGTACTTC
TRBV29-1	.	TRBJ2-3	.	CSVGHKGLPTDTQYF	TGCAGCGTTGGGCATAAGGGGCTACCCACAGATACGCAGTATTTT